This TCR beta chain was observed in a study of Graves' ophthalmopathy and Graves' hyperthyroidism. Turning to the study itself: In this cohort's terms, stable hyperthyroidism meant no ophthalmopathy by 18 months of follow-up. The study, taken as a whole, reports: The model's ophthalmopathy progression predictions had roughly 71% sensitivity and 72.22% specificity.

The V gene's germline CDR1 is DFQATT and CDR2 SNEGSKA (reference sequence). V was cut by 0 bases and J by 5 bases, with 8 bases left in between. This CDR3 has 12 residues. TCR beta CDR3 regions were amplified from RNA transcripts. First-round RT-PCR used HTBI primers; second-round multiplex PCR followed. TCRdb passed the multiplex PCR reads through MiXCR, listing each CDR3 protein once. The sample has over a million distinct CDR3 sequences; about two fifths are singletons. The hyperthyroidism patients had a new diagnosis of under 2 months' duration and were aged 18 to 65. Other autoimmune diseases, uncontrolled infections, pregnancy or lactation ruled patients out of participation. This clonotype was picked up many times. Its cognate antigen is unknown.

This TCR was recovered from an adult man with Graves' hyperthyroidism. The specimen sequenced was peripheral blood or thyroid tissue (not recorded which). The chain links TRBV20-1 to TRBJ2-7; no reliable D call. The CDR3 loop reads CSARDTEHEQYF. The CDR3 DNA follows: TGCAGTGCTAGAGATACCGAACACGAGCAGTACTTC.